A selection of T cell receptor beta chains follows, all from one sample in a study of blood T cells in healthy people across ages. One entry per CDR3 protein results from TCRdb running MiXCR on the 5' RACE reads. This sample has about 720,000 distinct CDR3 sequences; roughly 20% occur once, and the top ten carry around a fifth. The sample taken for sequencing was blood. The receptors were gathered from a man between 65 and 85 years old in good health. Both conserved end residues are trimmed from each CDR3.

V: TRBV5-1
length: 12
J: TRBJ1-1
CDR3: ASSVGDRNTEAF

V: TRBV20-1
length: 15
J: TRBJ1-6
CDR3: SAIPGHQHSYNSPLH

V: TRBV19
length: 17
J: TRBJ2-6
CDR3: ASSTSGGQIFSGANVLT

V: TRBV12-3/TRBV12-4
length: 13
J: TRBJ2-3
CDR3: ASSLDGSLLDTQY

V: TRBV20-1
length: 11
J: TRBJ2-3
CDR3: SARWRGEDTQY

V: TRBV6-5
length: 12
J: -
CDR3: ASGKRESIQTQY

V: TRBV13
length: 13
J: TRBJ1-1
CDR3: ASSTGQGLNAEAF

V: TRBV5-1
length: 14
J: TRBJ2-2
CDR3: ASSSGRGGDTGELF

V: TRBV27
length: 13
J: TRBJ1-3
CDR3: ASSLSWGSGNTIY

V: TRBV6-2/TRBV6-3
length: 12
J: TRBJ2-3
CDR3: ASSYSVGTDTQY

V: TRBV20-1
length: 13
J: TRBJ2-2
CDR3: SARAVLANTGELF

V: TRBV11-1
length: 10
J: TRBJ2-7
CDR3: ASSPYGYEQY

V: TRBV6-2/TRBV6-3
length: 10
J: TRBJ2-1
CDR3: ASSSWYNEQF

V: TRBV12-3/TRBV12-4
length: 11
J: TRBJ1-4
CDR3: ASSQGYREKLF

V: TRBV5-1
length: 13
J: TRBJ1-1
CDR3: ASSWGQGLNTEAF

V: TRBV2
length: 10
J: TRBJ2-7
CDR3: ASQTGPYEQY

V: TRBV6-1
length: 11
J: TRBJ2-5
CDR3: ASSEFGHGAQY